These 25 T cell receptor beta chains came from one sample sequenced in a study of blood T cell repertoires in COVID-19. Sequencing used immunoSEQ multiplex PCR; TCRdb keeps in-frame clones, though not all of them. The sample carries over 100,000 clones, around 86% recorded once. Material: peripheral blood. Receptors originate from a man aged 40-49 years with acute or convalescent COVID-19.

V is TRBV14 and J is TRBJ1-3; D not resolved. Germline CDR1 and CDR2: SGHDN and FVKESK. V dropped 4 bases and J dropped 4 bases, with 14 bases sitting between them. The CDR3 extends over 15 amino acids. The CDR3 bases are TGTGCCAGCAGCCTCGGTCCCCGAGGGGGAAACACCATATATTTT. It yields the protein CASSLGPRGGNTIYF.

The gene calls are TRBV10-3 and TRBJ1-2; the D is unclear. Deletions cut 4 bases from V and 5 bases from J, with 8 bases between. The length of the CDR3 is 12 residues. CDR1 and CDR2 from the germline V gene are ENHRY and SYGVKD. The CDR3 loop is CAISVSEYGYTF. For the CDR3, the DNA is TGTGCCATCAGTGTGTCAGAGTATGGCTACACCTTC.

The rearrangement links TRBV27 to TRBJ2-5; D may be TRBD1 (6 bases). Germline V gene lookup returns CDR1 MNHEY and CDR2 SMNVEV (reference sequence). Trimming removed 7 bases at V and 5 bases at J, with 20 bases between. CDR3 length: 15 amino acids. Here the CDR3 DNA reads TGTGCCAGCACCCTTTTGGGACAAGAGGGTGAGACCCAGTACTTC. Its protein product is CASTLLGQEGETQYF.

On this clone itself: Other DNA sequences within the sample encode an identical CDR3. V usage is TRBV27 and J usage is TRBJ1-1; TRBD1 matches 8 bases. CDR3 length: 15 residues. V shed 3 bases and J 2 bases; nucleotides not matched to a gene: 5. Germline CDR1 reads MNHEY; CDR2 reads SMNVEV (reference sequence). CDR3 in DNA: TGTGCCAGCAGTTTCCTCGGACAGGGTAACACTGAAGCTTTCTTT. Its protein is CASSFLGQGNTEAFF.

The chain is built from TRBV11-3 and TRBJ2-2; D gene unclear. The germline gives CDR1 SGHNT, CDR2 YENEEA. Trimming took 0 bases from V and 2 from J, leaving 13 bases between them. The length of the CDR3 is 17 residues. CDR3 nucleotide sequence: TGTGCCAGCAGCTTAGATACGGCGGTAGGCAACACCGGGGAGCTGTTTTTT. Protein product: CASSLDTAVGNTGELFF.

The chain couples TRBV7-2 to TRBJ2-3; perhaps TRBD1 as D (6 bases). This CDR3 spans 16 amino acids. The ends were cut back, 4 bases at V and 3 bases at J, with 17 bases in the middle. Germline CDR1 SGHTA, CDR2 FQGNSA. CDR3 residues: CASSSDGTPITDTQYF. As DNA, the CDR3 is TGTGCCAGCAGCTCAGACGGGACACCGATTACAGATACGCAGTATTTT.

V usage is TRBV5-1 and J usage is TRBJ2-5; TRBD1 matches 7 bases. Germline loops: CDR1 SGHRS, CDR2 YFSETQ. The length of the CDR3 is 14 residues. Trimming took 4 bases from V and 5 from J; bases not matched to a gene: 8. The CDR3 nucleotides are TGCGCCAGCAGCCCCGGGACAGCTGGGGAGACCCAGTACTTC. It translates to CASSPGTAGETQYF.

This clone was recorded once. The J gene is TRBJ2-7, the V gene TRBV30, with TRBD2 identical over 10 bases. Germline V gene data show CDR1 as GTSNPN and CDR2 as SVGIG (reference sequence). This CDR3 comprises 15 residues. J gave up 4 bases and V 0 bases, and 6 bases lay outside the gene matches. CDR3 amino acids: CAWSVSGRANYEQYF. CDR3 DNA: TGTGCCTGGAGTGTAAGCGGGAGGGCCAATTACGAGCAGTACTTC.

The CDR3 DNA reads as TGTGCCAGCAGTTTTCTCGGTTCACCCCTCCACTTT. Amino acids: CASSFLGSPLHF. The J gene is TRBJ1-6, the V gene TRBV27; D not certain. The CDR3 runs 12 residues. In germline, CDR1 is MNHEY, CDR2 SMNVEV (reference sequence). The V and J ends lost 3 bases and 9 bases respectively, with 6 bases between them.

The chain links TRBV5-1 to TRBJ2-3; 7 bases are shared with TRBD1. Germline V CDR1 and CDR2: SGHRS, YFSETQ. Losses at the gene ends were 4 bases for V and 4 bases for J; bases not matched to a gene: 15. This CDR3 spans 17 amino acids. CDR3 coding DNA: TGCGCCAGCAGCGACAAAATTGACAGGGTCTGGGCAGATACGCAGTATTTT. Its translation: CASSDKIDRVWADTQYF.

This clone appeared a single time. The CDR3 nucleotides are TGTGCCAGCACCGACAACCTTACGGGACAAGAGCAGTTCTTC. Translated, it gives CASTDNLTGQEQFF. This sequence joins TRBV6-5 and TRBJ2-1; maybe TRBD1 (6 bases). The CDR3 covers 14 residues. Germline V gene data show CDR1 as MNHEY and CDR2 as SVGAGI. The V and J ends lost 7 bases and 10 bases respectively, with 20 bases between them.

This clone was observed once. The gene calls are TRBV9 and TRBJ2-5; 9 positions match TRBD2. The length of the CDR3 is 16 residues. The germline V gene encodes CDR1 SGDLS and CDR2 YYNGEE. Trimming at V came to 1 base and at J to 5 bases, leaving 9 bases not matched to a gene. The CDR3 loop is CASSVLPGLARETQYF. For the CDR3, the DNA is TGTGCCAGCAGCGTACTCCCGGGACTAGCAAGGGAGACCCAGTACTTC.

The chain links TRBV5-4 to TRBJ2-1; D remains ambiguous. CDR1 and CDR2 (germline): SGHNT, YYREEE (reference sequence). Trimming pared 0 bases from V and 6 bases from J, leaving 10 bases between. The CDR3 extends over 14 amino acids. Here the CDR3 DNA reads TGTGCCAGCAGCTTGGATAGTAGGAGCAATGAGCAGTTCTTC. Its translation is CASSLDSRSNEQFF.

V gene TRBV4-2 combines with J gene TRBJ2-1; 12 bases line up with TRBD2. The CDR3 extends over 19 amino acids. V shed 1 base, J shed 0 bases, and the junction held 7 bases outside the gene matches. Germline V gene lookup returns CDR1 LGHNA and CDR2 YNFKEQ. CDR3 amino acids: CASSQVRTSGTNSYNEQFF. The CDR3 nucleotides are TGTGCCAGCAGCCAAGTCCGGACTAGCGGGACGAACTCCTACAATGAGCAGTTCTTC.

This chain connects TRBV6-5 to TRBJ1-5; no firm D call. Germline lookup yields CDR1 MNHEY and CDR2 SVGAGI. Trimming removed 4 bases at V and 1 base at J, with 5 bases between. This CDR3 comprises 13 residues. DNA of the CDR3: TGTGCCAGCAGTTGGGCAAGCAATCAGCCCCAGCATTTT. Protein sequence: CASSWASNQPQHF.

The CDR3 spells CSAVSIEQYF. CDR3 DNA sequence: TGCAGTGCTGTCAGTATCGAGCAGTACTTC. J is TRBJ2-7 and V is TRBV20-1, with no clear D. Germline V gene sequence: CDR1 DFQATT, CDR2 SNEGSKA (reference sequence). The CDR3 has 10 amino acids. V was cut by 5 bases and J by 6 bases, with 8 bases left in between.

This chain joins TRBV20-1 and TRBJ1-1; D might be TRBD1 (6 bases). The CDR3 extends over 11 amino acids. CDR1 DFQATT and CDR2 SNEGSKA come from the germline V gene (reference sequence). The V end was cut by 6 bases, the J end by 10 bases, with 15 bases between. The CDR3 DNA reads TGCAGTGCCCCGGGGGGGGGCCGAGCTTTCTTT. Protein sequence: CSAPGGGRAFF.

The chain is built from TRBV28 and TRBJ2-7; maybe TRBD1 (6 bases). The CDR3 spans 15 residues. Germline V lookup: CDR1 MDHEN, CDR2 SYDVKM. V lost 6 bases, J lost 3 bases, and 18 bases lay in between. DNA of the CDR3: TGTGCCAGCAGCCCCCCGGGACAAGGAGACTACGAGCAGTACTTC. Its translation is CASSPPGQGDYEQYF.

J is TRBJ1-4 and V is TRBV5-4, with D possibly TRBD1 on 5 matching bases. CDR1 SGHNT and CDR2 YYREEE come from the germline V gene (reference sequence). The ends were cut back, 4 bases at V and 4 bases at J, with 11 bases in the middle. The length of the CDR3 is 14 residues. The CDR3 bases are TGTGCCAGCAGCGCCGACAGATATAATGAAAAACTGTTTTTT. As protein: CASSADRYNEKLFF.

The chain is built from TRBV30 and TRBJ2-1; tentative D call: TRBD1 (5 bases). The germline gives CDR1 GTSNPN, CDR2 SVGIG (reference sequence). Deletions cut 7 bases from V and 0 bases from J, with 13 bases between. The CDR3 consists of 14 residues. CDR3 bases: TGTGCCTACTCCACAGGATCCTCCTACAATGAGCAGTTCTTC. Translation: CAYSTGSSYNEQFF.

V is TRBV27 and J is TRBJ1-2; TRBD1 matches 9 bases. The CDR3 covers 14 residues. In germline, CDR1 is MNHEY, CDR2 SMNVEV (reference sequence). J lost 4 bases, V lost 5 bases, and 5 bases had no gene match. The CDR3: CASSPAGQGYGYTF. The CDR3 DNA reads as TGTGCCAGCAGTCCAGCGGGACAGGGCTATGGCTACACCTTC.

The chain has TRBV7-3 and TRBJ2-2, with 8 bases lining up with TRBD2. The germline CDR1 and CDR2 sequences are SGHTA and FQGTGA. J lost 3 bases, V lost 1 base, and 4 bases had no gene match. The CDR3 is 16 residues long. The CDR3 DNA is TGTGCCAGCAGCTTAAAAGGCGGGGGGTACACCGGGGAGCTGTTTTTT. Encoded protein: CASSLKGGGYTGELFF.

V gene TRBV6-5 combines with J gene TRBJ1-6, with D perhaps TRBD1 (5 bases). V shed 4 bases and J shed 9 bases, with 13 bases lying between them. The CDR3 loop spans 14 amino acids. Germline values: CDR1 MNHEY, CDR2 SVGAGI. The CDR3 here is CASSSGRVGSPLHF. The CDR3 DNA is TGTGCCAGCAGTTCCGGCAGGGTTGGTTCACCCCTCCACTTT.

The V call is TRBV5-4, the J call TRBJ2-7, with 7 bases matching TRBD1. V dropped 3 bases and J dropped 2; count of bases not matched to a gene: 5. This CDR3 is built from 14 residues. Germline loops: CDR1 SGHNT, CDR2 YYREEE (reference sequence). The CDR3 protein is CASSSGQLTYEQYF. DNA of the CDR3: TGTGCCAGCAGCTCGGGACAGCTGACCTACGAGCAGTACTTC.

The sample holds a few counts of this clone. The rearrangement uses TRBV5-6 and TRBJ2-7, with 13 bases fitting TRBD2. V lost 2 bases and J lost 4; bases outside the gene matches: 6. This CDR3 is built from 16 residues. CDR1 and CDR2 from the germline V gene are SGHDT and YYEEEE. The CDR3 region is CASSFGLAGVAYEQYF. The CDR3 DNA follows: TGTGCCAGCAGCTTTGGACTAGCGGGAGTCGCGTACGAGCAGTACTTC.